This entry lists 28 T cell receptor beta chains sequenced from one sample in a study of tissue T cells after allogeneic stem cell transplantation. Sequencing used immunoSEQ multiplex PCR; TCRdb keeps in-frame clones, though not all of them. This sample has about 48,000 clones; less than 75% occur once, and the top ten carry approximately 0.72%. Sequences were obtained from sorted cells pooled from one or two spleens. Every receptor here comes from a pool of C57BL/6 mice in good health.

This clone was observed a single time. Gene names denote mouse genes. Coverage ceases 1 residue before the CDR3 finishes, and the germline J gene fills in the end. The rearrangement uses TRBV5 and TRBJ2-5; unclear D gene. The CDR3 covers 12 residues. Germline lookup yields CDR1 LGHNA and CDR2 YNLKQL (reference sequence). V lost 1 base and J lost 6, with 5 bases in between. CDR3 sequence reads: CASSQVHDTQYF. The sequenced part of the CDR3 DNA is TGTGCCAGCAGCCAAGTTCACGACACCCAGTAC.

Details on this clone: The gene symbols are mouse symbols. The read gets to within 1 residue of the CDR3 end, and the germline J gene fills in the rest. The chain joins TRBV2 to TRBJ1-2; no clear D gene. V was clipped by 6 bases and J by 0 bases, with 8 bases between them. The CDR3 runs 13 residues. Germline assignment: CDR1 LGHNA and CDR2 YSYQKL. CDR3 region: CASSPGPNSDYTF. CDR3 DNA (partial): TGTGCCAGCAGTCCGGGCCCAAACTCCGACTACACC.

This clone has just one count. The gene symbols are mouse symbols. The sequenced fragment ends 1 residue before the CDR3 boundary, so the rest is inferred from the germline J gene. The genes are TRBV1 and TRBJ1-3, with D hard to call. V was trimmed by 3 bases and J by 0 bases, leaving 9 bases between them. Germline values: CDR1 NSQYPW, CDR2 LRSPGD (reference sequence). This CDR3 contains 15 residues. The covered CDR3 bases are TGCACCTGCAGTGCTTGGGAGAATTCTGGAAATACGCTCTAT. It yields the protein CTCSAWENSGNTLY. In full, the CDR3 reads CTCSAWENSGNTLYF. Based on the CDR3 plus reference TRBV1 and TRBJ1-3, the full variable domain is VTLLEQNPRWRLVPRGQAVNLRCILKNSQYPWMSWYQQDLQKQLQWLFTLRSPGDKEVKSLPGADYLATRVTDTELRLQVANMSQGRTLYCTCSAWENSGNTLYFGEGSRLIVV.

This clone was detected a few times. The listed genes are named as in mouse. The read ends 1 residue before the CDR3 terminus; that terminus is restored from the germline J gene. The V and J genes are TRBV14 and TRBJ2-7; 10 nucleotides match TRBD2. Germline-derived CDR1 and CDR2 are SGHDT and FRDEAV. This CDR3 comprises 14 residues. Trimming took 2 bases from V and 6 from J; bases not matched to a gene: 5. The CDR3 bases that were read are TGTGCCAGCAGTTTAGCTGGGGGGGCGCTTGAACAGTAC. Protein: CASSLAGGALEQY. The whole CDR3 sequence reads CASSLAGGALEQYF.

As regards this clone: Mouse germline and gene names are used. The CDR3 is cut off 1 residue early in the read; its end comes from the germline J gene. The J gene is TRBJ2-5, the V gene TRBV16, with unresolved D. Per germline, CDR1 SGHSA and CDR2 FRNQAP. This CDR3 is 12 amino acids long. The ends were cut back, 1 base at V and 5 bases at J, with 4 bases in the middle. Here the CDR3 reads CASSLGSDTQYF. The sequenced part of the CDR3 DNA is TGTGCAAGCAGCTTAGGATCAGACACCCAGTAC. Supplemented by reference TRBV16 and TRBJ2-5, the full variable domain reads NAGVIQTPRHKVTGKGQEATLWCEPISGHSAVFWYRQTIVQGLEFLTYFRNQAPIDDSGMPKERFSAQMPNQSHSTLKIQSTQPQDSAVYLCASSLGSDTQYFGPGTRLLVL.

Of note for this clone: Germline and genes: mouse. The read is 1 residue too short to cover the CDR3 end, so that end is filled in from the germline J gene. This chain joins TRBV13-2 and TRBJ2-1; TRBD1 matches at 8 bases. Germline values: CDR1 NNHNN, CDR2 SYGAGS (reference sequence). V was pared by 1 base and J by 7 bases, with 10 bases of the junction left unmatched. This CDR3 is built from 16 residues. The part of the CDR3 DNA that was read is TGTGCCAGCGGTGATTGGACAGGGAGGGCCACGGCTGAGCAGTTC. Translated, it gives CASGDWTGRATAEQF. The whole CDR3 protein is CASGDWTGRATAEQFF.

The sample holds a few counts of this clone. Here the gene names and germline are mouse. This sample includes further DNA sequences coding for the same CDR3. The CDR3 sequence is CGARGQGYEQYF. CDR3 bases read: TGTGGTGCTAGGGGACAGGGGTATGAACAGTAC. This rearrangement joins TRBV20 to TRBJ2-7, with TRBD1 matching over 8 bases. The DNA ends 1 residue before the CDR3 does, and the rest of the CDR3 is filled in from the germline J gene. The CDR3 is 12 residues long. CDR1 is GFQATS and CDR2 is STVNSAI in the germline V gene. V was clipped by 1 base and J by 4 bases; unmatched bases: 0.

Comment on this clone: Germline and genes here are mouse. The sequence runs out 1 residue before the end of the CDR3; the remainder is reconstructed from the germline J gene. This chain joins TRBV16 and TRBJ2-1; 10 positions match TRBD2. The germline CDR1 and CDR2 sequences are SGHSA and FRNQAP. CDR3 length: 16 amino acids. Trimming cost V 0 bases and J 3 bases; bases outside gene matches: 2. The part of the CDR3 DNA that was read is TGTGCAAGCAGCTTAGATAACTGGGGGGGCTATGCTGAGCAGTTC. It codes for CASSLDNWGGYAEQF. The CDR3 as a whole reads CASSLDNWGGYAEQFF.

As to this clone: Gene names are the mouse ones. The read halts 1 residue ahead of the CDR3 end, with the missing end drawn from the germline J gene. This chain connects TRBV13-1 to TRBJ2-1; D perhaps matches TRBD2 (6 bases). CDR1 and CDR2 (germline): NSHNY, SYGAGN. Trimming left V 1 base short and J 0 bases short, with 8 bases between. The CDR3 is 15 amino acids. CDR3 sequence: CASSDLGLNYAEQFF. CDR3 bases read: TGTGCCAGCAGTGATCTGGGGCTTAACTATGCTGAGCAGTTC.

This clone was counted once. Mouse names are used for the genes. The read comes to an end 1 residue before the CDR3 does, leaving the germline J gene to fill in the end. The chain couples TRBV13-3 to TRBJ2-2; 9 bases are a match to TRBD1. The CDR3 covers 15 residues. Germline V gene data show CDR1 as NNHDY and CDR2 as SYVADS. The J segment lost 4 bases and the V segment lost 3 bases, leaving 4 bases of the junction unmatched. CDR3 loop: CASSGTGEGTGQLYF. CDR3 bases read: TGTGCCAGCAGTGGGACAGGGGAGGGCACCGGGCAGCTCTAC.

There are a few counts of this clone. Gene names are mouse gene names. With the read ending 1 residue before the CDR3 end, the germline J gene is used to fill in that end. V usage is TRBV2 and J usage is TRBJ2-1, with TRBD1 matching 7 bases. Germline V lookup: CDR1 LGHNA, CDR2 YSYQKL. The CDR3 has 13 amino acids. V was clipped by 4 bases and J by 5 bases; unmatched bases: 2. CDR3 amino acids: CASSPGTDAEQFF. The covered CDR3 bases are TGTGCCAGCAGCCCCGGGACAGATGCTGAGCAGTTC.

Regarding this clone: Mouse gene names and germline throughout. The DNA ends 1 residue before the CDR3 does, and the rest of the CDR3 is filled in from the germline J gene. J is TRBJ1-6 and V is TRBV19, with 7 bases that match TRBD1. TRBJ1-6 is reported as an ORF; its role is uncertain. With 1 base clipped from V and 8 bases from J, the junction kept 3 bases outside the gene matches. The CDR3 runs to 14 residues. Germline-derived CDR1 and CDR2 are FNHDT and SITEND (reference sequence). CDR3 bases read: TGTGCCAGCAGTATACGCAGGGGGGATTCGCCCCTCTAC. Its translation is CASSIRRGDSPLY. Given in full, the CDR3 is CASSIRRGDSPLYF.

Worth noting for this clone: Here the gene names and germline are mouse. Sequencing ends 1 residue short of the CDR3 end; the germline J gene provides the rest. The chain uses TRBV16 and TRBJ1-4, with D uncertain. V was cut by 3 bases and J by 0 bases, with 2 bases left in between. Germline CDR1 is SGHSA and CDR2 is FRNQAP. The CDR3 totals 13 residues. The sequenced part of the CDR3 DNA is TGTGCAAGCAGCTTCCTTTCCAACGAAAGATTATTT. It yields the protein CASSFLSNERLF. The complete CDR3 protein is CASSFLSNERLFF.

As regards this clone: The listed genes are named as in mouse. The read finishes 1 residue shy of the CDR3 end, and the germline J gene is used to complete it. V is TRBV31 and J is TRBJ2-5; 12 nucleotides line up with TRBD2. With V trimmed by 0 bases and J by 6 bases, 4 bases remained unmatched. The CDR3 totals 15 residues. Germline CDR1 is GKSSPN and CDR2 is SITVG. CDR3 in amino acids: CAWSLEDWGGDTQYF. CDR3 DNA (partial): TGTGCCTGGAGTCTAGAGGACTGGGGGGGGGACACCCAGTAC.

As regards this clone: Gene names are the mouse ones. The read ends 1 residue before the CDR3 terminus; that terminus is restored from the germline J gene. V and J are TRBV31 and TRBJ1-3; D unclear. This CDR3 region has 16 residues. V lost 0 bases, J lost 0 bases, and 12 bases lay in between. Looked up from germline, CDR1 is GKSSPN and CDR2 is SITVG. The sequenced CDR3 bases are TGTGCCTGGAGTCTTTCACAGAAAAATTCTGGAAATACGCTCTAT. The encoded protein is CAWSLSQKNSGNTLY. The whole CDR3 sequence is CAWSLSQKNSGNTLYF.

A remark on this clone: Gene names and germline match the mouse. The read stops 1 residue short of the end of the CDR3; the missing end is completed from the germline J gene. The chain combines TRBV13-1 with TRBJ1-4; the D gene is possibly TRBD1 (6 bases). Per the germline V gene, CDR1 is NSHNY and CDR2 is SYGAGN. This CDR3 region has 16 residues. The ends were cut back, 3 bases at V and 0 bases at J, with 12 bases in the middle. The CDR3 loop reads CASSARGTLSNERLFF. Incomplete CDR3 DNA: TGTGCCAGCAGTGCTCGCGGGACACTTTCCAACGAAAGATTATTT. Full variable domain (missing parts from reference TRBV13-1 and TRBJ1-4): EAAVTQSPRNKVTVTGGNVTLSCRQTNSHNYMYWYRQDTGHGLRLIHYSYGAGNLRIGDVPDGYKATRTTQEDFFLLLELASPSQTSLYFCASSARGTLSNERLFFGHGTKLSVL.

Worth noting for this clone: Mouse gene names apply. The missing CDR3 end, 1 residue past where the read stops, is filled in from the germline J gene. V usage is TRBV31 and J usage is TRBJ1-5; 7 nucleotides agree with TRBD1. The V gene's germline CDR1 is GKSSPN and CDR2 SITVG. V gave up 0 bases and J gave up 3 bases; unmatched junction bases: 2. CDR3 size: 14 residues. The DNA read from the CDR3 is TGTGCCTGGAGTCTGAGGGGGCGCAACCAGGCTCCGCTT. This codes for CAWSLRGRNQAPL. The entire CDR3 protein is CAWSLRGRNQAPLF.

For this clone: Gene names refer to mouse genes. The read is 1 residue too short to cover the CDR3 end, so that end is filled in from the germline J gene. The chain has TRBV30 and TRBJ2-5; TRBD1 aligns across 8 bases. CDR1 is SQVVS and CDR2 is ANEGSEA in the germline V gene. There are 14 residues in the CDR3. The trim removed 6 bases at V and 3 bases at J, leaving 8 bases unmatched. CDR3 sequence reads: CSSTGQVRQDTQYF. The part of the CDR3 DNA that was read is TGTAGTTCCACGGGACAGGTGAGGCAAGACACCCAGTAC.

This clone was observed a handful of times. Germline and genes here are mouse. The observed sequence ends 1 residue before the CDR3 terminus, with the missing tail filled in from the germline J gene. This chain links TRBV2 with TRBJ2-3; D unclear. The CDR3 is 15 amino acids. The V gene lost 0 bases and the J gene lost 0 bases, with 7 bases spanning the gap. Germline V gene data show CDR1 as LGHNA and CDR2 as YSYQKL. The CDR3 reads CASSQDSLSAETLYF. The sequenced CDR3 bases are TGTGCCAGCAGCCAAGACAGCCTTAGTGCAGAAACGCTGTAT.

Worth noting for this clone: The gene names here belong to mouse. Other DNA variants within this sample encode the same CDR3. Partial CDR3 DNA: TGTGCCAGCAGCCAAGACGGGGGAAACACCGGGCAGCTCTAC. As protein: CASSQDGGNTGQLY. The full CDR3 protein is CASSQDGGNTGQLYF. The chain employs TRBV2 and TRBJ2-2; D is perhaps TRBD1 or TRBD2 (5 bases each). The CDR3 end falls 1 residue outside the read, so it is completed with the germline J gene. Germline V gene sequence: CDR1 LGHNA, CDR2 YSYQKL. The germline V and J ends were trimmed by 0 bases and 1 base, with 6 bases remaining between them. There are 15 residues in the CDR3.

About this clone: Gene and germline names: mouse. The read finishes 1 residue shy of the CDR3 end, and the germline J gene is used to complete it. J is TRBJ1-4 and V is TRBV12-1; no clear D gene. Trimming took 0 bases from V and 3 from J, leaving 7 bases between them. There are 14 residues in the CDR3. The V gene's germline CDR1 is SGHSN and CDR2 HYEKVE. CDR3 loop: CASSLGGTNERLFF. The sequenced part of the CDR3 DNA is TGTGCCAGCTCTCTCGGAGGGACCAACGAAAGATTATTT.

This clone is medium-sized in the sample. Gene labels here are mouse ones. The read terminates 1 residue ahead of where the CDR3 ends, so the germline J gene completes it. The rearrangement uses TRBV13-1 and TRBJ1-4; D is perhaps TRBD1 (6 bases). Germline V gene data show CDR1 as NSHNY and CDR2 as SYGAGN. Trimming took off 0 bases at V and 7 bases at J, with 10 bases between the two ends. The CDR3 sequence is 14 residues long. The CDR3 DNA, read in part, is TGTGCCAGCAGTGATGAAAGGGGGGCCGAAAGATTATTT. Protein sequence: CASSDERGAERLF. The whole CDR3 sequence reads CASSDERGAERLFF.

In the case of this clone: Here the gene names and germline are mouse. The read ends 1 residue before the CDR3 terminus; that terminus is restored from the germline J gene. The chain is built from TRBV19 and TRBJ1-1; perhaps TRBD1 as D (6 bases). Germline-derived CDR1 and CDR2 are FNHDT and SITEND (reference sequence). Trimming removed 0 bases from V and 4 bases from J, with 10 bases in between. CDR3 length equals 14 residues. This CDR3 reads CASSIGRGGTEVFF. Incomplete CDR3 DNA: TGTGCCAGCAGTATAGGCAGGGGAGGCACAGAAGTCTTC.

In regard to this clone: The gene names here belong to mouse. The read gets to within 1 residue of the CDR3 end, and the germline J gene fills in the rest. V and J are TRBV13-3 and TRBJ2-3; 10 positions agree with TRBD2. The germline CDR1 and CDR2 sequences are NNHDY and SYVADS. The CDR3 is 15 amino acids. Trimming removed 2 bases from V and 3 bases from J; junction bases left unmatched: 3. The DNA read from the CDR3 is TGTGCCAGCAGTGACTGGGGGGGCGCGGCAGAAACGCTGTAT. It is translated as CASSDWGGAAETLY. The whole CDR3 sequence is CASSDWGGAAETLYF.

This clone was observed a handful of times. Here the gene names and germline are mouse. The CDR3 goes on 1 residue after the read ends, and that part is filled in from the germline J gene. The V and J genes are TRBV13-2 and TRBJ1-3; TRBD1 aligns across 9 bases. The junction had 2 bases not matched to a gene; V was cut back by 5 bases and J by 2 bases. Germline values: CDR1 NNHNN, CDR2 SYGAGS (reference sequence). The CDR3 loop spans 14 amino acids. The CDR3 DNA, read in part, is TGTGCCAGCGGGAGACAGGGGGCTGGAAATACGCTCTAT. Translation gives CASGRQGAGNTLY. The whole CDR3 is CASGRQGAGNTLYF.

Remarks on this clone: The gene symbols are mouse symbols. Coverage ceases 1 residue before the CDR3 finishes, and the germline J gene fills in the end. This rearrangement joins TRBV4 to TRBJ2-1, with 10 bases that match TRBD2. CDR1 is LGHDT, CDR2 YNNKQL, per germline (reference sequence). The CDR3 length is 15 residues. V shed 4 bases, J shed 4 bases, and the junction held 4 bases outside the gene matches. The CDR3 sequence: CASSSGGAWYAEQFF. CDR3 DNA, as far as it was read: TGTGCCAGCAGCTCTGGGGGGGCTTGGTATGCTGAGCAGTTC.

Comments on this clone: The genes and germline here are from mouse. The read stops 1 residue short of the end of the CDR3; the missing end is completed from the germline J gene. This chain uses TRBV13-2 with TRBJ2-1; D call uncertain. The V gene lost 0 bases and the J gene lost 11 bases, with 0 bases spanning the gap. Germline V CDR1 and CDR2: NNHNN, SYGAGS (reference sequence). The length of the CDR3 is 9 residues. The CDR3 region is CASGDEQFF. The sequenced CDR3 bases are TGTGCCAGCGGTGATGAGCAGTTC.

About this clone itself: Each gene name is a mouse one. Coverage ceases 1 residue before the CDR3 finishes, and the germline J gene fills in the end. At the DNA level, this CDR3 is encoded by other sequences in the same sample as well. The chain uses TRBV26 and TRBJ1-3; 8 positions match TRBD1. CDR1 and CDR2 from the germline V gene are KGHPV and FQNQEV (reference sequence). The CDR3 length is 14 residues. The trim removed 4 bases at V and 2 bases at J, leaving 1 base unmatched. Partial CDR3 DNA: TGTGCCAGCAGTCCGGACAGGGCTGGAAATACGCTCTAT. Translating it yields CASSPDRAGNTLY. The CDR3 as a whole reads CASSPDRAGNTLYF.